Given below is one T cell receptor (beta chain) in context. Its specificity is unknown. This CDR3 spans 14 amino acids. The trim removed 7 bases at V and 4 bases at J, leaving 8 bases unmatched. Looked up from germline, CDR1 is ENHRY and CDR2 is SYGVKD. Donors showed nominal health when sampled, although they likely had unrecorded immune exposures. The PCR had 60 Vbeta and 13 Jbeta primers. Method: immunoSEQ multiplex PCR; TCRdb's copy keeps in-frame clones and lacks some. The sample lists 250,000 to 350,000 clones, approximately 90% occurring once. These data originate in a study of cytomegalovirus exposure and HLA in healthy donors. Overall study findings and caveats: Accounts indicate the classifier identified cytomegalovirus status with strong specificity and sensitivity. TCR beta sequences numbering around 15,000 were associated with HLA alleles at 0.05 false discovery rate in a later analysis.

The clonotype originates from a woman between 18 and 30 years old in good health and CMV-seronegative. Sequences were obtained from PBMCs. The J gene is TRBJ2-7, the V gene TRBV10-3; 9 bases agree with TRBD2. The DNA for the CDR3 is TGTGCCATCAAGCTGGATAGCGGGGGATACGAGCAGTACTTC. It is translated as CAIKLDSGGYEQYF.